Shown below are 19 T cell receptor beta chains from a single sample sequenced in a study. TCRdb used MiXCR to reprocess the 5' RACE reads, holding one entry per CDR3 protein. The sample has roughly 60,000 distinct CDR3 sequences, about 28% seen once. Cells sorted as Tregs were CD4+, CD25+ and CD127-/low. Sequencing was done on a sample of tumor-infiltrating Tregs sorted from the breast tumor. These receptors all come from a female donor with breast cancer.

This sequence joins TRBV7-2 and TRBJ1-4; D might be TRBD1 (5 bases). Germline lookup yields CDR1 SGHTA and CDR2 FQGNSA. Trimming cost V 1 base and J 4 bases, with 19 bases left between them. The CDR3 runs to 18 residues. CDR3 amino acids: CASSLGLISRQGNEKLFF. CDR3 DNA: TGTGCCAGCAGCTTAGGTTTAATAAGTCGTCAGGGTAATGAAAAACTGTTTTTT.

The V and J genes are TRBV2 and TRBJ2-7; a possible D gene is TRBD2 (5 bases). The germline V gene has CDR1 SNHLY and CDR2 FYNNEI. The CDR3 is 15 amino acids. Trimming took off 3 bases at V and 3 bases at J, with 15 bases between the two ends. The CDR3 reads CASSESRVRNYEQYF. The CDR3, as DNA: TGTGCCAGCAGTGAGTCGAGGGTAAGAAACTACGAGCAGTACTTC. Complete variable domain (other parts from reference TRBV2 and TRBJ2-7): EPEVTQTPSHQVTQMGQEVILRCVPISNHLYFYWYRQILGQKVEFLVSFYNNEISEKSEIFDDQFSVERPDGSNFTLKIRSTKLEDSAMYFCASSESRVRNYEQYFGPGTRLTVT.

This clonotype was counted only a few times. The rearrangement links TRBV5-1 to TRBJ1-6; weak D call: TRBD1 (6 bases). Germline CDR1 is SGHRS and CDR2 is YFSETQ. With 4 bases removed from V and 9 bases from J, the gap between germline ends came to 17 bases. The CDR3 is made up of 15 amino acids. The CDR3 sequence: CASSPGQNSGSPLHF. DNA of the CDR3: TGCGCCAGCAGCCCTGGACAGAATTCGGGTTCACCCCTCCACTTT.

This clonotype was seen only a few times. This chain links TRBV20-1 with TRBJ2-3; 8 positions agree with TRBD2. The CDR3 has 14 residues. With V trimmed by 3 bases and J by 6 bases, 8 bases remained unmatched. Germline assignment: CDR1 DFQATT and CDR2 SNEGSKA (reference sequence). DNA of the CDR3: TGCAGTGCTAGTACTCGGGGGGGCTTGGATACGCAGTATTTT. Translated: CSASTRGGLDTQYF.

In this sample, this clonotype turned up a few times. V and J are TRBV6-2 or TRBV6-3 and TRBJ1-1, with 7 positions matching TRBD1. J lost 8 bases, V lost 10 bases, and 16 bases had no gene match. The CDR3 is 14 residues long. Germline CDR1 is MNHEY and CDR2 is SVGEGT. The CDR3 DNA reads TGTGCCACCAAGGACGATTGGACAGGCGAAGAAGCTTTCTTT. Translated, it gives CATKDDWTGEEAFF.

The CDR3 sequence is CASSGLTSGGAETQYF. For the CDR3, the DNA is TGTGCCAGCAGTGGCCTGACTAGCGGGGGGGCGGAGACCCAGTACTTC. V gene TRBV2 combines with J gene TRBJ2-5; 14 bases match TRBD2. V lost 4 bases and J lost 5; bases outside the gene matches: 6. This CDR3 region has 16 residues. Germline CDR1 SNHLY, CDR2 FYNNEI.

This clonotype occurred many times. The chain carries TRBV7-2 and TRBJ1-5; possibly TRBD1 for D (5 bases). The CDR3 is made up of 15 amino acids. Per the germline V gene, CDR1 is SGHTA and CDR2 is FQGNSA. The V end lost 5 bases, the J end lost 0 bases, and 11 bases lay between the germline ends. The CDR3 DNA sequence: TGTGCCAGCAGCCAAGGCGGGACTAGCAATCAGCCCCAGCATTTT. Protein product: CASSQGGTSNQPQHF.

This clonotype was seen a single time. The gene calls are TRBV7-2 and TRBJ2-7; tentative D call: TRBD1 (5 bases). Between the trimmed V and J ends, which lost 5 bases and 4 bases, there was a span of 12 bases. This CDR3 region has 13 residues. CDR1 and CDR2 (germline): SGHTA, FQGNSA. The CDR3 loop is CASSLSQAYEQYF. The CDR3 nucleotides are TGTGCCAGCAGCCTTTCACAGGCATACGAGCAGTACTTC.

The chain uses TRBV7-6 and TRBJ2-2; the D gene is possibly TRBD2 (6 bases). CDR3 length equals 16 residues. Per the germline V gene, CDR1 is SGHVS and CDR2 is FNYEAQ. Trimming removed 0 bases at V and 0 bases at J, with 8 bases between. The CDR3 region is CASSLAGEANTGELFF. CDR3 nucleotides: TGTGCCAGCAGCTTAGCGGGGGAGGCGAACACCGGGGAGCTGTTTTTT. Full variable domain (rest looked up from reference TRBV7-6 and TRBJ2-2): GAGVSQSPRYKVTKRGQDVALRCDPISGHVSLYWYRQALGQGPEFLTYFNYEAQQDKSGLPNDRFSAERPEGSISTLTIQRTEQRDSAMYRCASSLAGEANTGELFFGEGSRLTVL.

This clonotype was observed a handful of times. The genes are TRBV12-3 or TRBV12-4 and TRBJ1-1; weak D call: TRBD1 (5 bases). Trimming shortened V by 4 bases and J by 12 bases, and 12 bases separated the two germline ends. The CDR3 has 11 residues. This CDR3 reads CASSSWGRTFF. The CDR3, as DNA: TGTGCCAGCAGTTCGTGGGGCAGGACTTTCTTT.

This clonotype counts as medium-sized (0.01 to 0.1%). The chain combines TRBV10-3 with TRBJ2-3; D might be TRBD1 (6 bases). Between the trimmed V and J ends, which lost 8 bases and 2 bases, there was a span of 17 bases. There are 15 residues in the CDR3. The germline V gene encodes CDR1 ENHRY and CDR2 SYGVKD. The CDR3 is CAIEDSAPNTDTQYF. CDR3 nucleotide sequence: TGTGCCATCGAGGACAGCGCACCCAACACAGATACGCAGTATTTT.

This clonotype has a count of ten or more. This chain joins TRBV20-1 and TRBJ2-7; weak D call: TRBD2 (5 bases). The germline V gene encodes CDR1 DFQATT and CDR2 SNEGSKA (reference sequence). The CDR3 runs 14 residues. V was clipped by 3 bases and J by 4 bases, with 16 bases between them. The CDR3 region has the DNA TGCAGTGCTAGCCCCTGGACTTTACCATACGAGCAGTACTTC. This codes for CSASPWTLPYEQYF.

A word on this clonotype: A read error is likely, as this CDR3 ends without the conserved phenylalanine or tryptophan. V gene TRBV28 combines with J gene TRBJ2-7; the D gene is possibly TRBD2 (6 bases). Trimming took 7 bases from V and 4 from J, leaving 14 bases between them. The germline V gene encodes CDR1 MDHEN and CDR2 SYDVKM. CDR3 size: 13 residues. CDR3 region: CASMAGIQYEQYS. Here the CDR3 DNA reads TGTGCCAGCATGGCGGGGATCCAATACGAGCAGTACTCC.

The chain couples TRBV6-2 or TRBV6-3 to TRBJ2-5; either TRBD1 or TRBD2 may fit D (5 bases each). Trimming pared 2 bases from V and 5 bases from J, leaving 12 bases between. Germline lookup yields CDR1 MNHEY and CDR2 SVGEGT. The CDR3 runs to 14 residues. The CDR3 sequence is CASSYTGRRETQYF. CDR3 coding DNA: TGTGCCAGCAGTTACACGGGACGGCGGGAGACCCAGTACTTC.

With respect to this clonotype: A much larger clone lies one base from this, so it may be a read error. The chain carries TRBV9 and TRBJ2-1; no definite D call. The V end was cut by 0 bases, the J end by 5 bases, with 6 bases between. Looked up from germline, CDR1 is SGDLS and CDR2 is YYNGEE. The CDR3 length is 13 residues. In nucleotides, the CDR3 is TGTGCCAGCAGCGTAGCGGAACACAATGAGCAGTTCTTC. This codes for CASSVAEHNEQFF.

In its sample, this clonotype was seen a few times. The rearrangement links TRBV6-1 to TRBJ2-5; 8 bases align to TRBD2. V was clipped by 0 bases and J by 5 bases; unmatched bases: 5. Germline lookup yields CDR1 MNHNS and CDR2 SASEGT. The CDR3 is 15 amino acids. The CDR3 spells CASSEAGGGLETQYF. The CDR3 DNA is TGTGCCAGCAGTGAAGCCGGGGGGGGGTTGGAGACCCAGTACTTC.

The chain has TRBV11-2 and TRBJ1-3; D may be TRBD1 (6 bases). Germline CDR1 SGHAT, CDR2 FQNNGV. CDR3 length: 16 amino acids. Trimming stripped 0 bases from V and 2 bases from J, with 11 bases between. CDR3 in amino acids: CASSLDRGAAGNTIYF. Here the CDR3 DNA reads TGTGCCAGCAGCTTAGATCGGGGGGCTGCTGGAAACACCATATATTTT. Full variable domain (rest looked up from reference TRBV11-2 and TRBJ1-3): EAGVAQSPRYKIIEKRQSVAFWCNPISGHATLYWYQQILGQGPKLLIQFQNNGVVDDSQLPKDRFSAERLKGVDSTLKIQPAKLEDSAVYLCASSLDRGAAGNTIYFGEGSWLTVV.

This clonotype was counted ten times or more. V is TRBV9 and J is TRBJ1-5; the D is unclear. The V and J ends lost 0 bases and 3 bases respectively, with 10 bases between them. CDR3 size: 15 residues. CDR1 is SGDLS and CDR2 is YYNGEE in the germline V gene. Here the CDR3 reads CASSVGGLPNQPQHF. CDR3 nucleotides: TGTGCCAGCAGCGTAGGAGGACTGCCCAATCAGCCCCAGCATTTT. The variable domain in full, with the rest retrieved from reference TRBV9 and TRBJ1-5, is DSGVTQTPKHLITATGQRVTLRCSPRSGDLSVYWYQQSLDQGLQFLIQYYNGEERAKGNILERFSAQQFPDLHSELNLSSLELGDSALYFCASSVGGLPNQPQHFGDGTRLSIL.

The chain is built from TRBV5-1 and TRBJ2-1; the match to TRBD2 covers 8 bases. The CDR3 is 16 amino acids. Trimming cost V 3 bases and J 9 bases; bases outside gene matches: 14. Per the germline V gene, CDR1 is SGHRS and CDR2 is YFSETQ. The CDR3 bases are TGCGCCAGCAGCTCGGGCGCGGGAGGTTACATCACTGAGCAGTTCTTC. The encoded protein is CASSSGAGGYITEQFF.